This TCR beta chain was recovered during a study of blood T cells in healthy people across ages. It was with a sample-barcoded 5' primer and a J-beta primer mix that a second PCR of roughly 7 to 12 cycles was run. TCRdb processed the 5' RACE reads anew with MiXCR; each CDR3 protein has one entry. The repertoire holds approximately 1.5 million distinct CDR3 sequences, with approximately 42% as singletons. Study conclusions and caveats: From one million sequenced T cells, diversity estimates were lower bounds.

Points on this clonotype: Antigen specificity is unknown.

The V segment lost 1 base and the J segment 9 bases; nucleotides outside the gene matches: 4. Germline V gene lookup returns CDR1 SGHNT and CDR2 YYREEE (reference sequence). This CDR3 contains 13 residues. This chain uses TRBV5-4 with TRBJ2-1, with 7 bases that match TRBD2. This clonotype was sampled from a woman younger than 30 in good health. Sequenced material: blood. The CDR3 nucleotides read TGTGCCAGCAGCTTGACTAGCGTCGGTGAGCAGTTCTTC. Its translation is CASSLTSVGEQFF.